Listed below are T cell receptor beta chains from one sample, sequenced in a study of T cell repertoires in cytomegalovirus infection. These receptors' targets are unknown. In TCRdb, the reads were re-called with MiXCR into one record per CDR3 protein. The sample records approximately 1,000,000 distinct CDR3 sequences, under 40% being singletons. Here the sequenced sample was cultured CD8+ T cells from PBMCs, taken from culture after CMV antigen stimulation. These receptors were taken from a human donor in good health (CMV status not recorded). Some clones in this sample may be carry-over from other donors' samples. Each CDR3 is given with its conserved first and last residue. Each record gives: J gene, CDR3 length, D gene, clone size, V gene, CDR3 DNA, CDR3 protein. D genes are given only for firm matches. A clone size is listed for some rows: how often the clone was seen (once, few, many), or a class if it is expanded.

j_gene: TRBJ2-3
len: 16
d_gene: TRBD1
abundance: few
v_gene: TRBV7-9
CDR3nt: TGTGCCAGCAGCTTAGCGGGAGACAGGGTTTCAGATACGCAGTATTTT
CDR3aa: CASSLAGDRVSDTQYF

j_gene: TRBJ1-1
len: 16
d_gene: -
abundance: -
v_gene: TRBV28
CDR3nt: TGTGCCAGCGAGGGGGTTACGGGTTATGTGAACACTGAAGCTTTCTTT
CDR3aa: CASEGVTGYVNTEAFF

j_gene: TRBJ2-1
len: 16
d_gene: -
abundance: -
v_gene: TRBV7-2
CDR3nt: TGTGCCAGCAGCTTAAATGTGGGCCGCCGCTACAATGAGCAGTTCTTC
CDR3aa: CASSLNVGRRYNEQFF

j_gene: TRBJ2-7
len: 15
d_gene: TRBD2
abundance: many
v_gene: TRBV4-2
CDR3nt: TGTGCCAGCAGCCAAGGGCTAGCGGGGGCCTACGAGCAGTACTTC
CDR3aa: CASSQGLAGAYEQYF

j_gene: TRBJ2-3
len: 14
d_gene: -
abundance: few
v_gene: TRBV7-2
CDR3nt: TGTGCCAGCAGCTTAGGTTATGGAGAAGATACGCAGTATTTT
CDR3aa: CASSLGYGEDTQYF

j_gene: TRBJ2-1
len: 15
d_gene: -
abundance: -
v_gene: TRBV4-1
CDR3nt: TGCGCCAGCAGCCCCGCTCACCCTACCTACAATGAGCAGTTCTTC
CDR3aa: CASSPAHPTYNEQFF

j_gene: TRBJ2-5
len: 16
d_gene: TRBD1
abundance: once
v_gene: TRBV4-1
CDR3nt: TGCGCCAACAGCCTGTACGACAGGGGGCAGCTTGAGACCCAGTACTTC
CDR3aa: CANSLYDRGQLETQYF

j_gene: TRBJ1-1
len: 13
d_gene: -
abundance: few
v_gene: TRBV6-5
CDR3nt: TGTGCCAGCAGCCTCGACATGATCACTGAAGCTTTCTTT
CDR3aa: CASSLDMITEAFF

j_gene: TRBJ1-1
len: 15
d_gene: TRBD1
abundance: -
v_gene: TRBV19
CDR3nt: TGTGCCAGTAGTAGAAAGGGACAGAGGCGCACTGAAGCTTTCTTT
CDR3aa: CASSRKGQRRTEAFF

j_gene: TRBJ1-2
len: 16
d_gene: -
abundance: -
v_gene: TRBV18
CDR3nt: TGTGCCAGCTCACCCGGGGGGGGCACTTCTAACTATGGCTACACCTTC
CDR3aa: CASSPGGGTSNYGYTF

j_gene: TRBJ1-2
len: 17
d_gene: -
abundance: once
v_gene: TRBV7-9
CDR3nt: TGTGCCAGCAGCTTAGCGAGTTTGGTTACAACTAATAATGGCTACACCTTC
CDR3aa: CASSLASLVTTNNGYTF

j_gene: TRBJ1-4
len: 17
d_gene: TRBD1
abundance: -
v_gene: TRBV4-3
CDR3nt: TGCGCCAGCAGCGCAAGTGCAGGGGGCACGGCTAATGAAAAACTGTTTTTT
CDR3aa: CASSASAGGTANEKLFF

j_gene: TRBJ1-1
len: 15
d_gene: -
abundance: once
v_gene: TRBV10-3
CDR3nt: TGTGCCATCAGTGTTTCGGGGGCGGAGAACACTGAAGCTTTCTTT
CDR3aa: CAISVSGAENTEAFF

j_gene: TRBJ2-5
len: 13
d_gene: -
abundance: -
v_gene: TRBV10-3
CDR3nt: TGTGCCATCAGTGACAGGGGAGGAGAGACCCAGTACTTC
CDR3aa: CAISDRGGETQYF

j_gene: TRBJ2-5
len: 17
d_gene: -
abundance: -
v_gene: TRBV7-6
CDR3nt: TGTGCCAGCAGCTTAGGTCTTTTCATACAGTTCAAAGAGACCCAGTACTTC
CDR3aa: CASSLGLFIQFKETQYF

j_gene: TRBJ1-1
len: 13
d_gene: -
abundance: -
v_gene: TRBV6-2/TRBV6-3
CDR3nt: TGTGCCAGCACCCAGGGCCGTCCCACTGAAGCTTTCTTT
CDR3aa: CASTQGRPTEAFF

j_gene: TRBJ2-5
len: 12
d_gene: -
abundance: -
v_gene: TRBV19
CDR3nt: TGTGCCAGTAGTAAGGCTGGATCGACCCAGTACTTC
CDR3aa: CASSKAGSTQYF

j_gene: TRBJ2-1
len: 13
d_gene: TRBD1
abundance: few
v_gene: TRBV7-9
CDR3nt: TGTGCCAGCAGGGACAGGGGGACCAATGAGCAGTTCTTC
CDR3aa: CASRDRGTNEQFF

j_gene: TRBJ1-4
len: 14
d_gene: TRBD1
abundance: -
v_gene: TRBV7-6
CDR3nt: TGTGCCAGCAGCTCCGGGACAGGGACTGAAAAACTGTTTTTT
CDR3aa: CASSSGTGTEKLFF

j_gene: TRBJ2-2
len: 15
d_gene: TRBD1
abundance: -
v_gene: TRBV7-6
CDR3nt: TGTGCCAGCAGCTTAGAGGGTCAGGGGGCCGGGGAGCTGTTTTTT
CDR3aa: CASSLEGQGAGELFF

j_gene: TRBJ2-1
len: 16
d_gene: TRBD1
abundance: -
v_gene: TRBV20-1
CDR3nt: TGCAGTGCCCATAGACAGGGGCGCGGATCCTACAATGAGCAGTTCTTC
CDR3aa: CSAHRQGRGSYNEQFF

j_gene: TRBJ1-2
len: 12
d_gene: -
abundance: -
v_gene: TRBV29-1
CDR3nt: TGCAGCGTCCCCTACGGGGACGGTGGCTACACCTTC
CDR3aa: CSVPYGDGGYTF

j_gene: TRBJ2-1
len: 12
d_gene: TRBD1
abundance: -
v_gene: TRBV29-1
CDR3nt: TGCAGCGTTGAAAGACAGGGTGATGAGCAGTTCTTC
CDR3aa: CSVERQGDEQFF

j_gene: TRBJ2-7
len: 14
d_gene: -
abundance: few
v_gene: TRBV7-9
CDR3nt: TGTGCCAGCAGCTCGTGGACACGATCCTACGAGCAGTACTTC
CDR3aa: CASSSWTRSYEQYF

j_gene: TRBJ2-1
len: 13
d_gene: -
abundance: -
v_gene: TRBV4-2
CDR3nt: TGTGCCAGCAGCCCTATCGGCGACAATGAGCAGTTCTTC
CDR3aa: CASSPIGDNEQFF

j_gene: TRBJ2-6
len: 19
d_gene: TRBD1
abundance: -
v_gene: TRBV7-3
CDR3nt: TGTGCCAGCAGCGCTTCCGGGACAGGCCTTCTCTCTGGGGCCAACGTCCTGACTTTC
CDR3aa: CASSASGTGLLSGANVLTF

j_gene: TRBJ2-3
len: 14
d_gene: -
abundance: many
v_gene: TRBV7-2
CDR3nt: TGTGCCAGCAGCTTATCCCAGGGCACAGATACGCAGTATTTT
CDR3aa: CASSLSQGTDTQYF

j_gene: TRBJ1-6
len: 15
d_gene: -
abundance: -
v_gene: TRBV4-1
CDR3nt: TGCGCCAGCAGCCAAGGGGCGTCCTATAATTCACCCCTCCACTTT
CDR3aa: CASSQGASYNSPLHF

j_gene: TRBJ2-1
len: 17
d_gene: -
abundance: -
v_gene: TRBV6-4
CDR3nt: TGTGCCAGCAGTGACGATCGGACCTACAGCTCCTACAATGAGCAGTTCTTC
CDR3aa: CASSDDRTYSSYNEQFF

j_gene: TRBJ1-1
len: 13
d_gene: TRBD1
abundance: few
v_gene: TRBV7-9
CDR3nt: TGTGCCAGCACCCGACAGGGGGGCACTGAAGCTTTCTTT
CDR3aa: CASTRQGGTEAFF

j_gene: TRBJ1-1
len: 15
d_gene: -
abundance: -
v_gene: TRBV19
CDR3nt: TGTGCCAGTAGTATTTACGGACAGATGAACACTGAAGCTTTCTTT
CDR3aa: CASSIYGQMNTEAFF

j_gene: TRBJ1-1
len: 16
d_gene: -
abundance: -
v_gene: TRBV14
CDR3nt: TGTGCCAGCAGCCAAGGTCAGGTAGACATGAACACTGAAGCTTTCTTT
CDR3aa: CASSQGQVDMNTEAFF

j_gene: TRBJ1-1
len: 11
d_gene: -
abundance: few
v_gene: TRBV20-1
CDR3nt: TGCAGTGCCCCGCTCGGGACTGAAGCTTTCTTT
CDR3aa: CSAPLGTEAFF

j_gene: TRBJ2-1
len: 13
d_gene: -
abundance: -
v_gene: TRBV12-5
CDR3nt: TGTGCTAGTGTGGGGGTCTCCTACAATGAGCAGTTCTTC
CDR3aa: CASVGVSYNEQFF

j_gene: TRBJ1-1
len: 14
d_gene: -
abundance: -
v_gene: TRBV6-1
CDR3nt: TGTGCCAGCACCAGGGCGTCAGGGAACACTGAAGCTTTCTTT
CDR3aa: CASTRASGNTEAFF

j_gene: TRBJ2-1
len: 22
d_gene: TRBD2
abundance: -
v_gene: TRBV28
CDR3nt: TGTGTCAGCAGTGCCTTAATACTTAGCGGGGGTCTCCCCGTATTTGGTGACAATGAGCAGTTCTTC
CDR3aa: CVSSALILSGGLPVFGDNEQFF